The rows below give T cell receptor beta chains drawn from one sample of a study of cytomegalovirus exposure and HLA in healthy donors. Assay: immunoSEQ multiplex PCR; the TCRdb copy retains only in-frame clones and omits some. Found here are 150,000 to 200,000 clones; the top ten clones hold about 0.8%. The sample was PBMCs. The receptor set was obtained from a woman younger than 30 in good health and CMV-seropositive. Each CDR3 is given with its conserved first and last residue. The D gene is left open where the match is weak.

V: TRBV29-1
J: TRBJ2-1
D: NA
DNA: TGCAGCGTGTGGGGACTTTTAAATGAGCAGTTCTTC
CDR3: CSVWGLLNEQFF

V: TRBV7-8
J: TRBJ2-5
D: TRBD1
DNA: TGTGCCAGCAGCTTCGGGACAGTCCAAGAGACCCAGTACTTC
CDR3: CASSFGTVQETQYF

V: TRBV7-2
J: TRBJ2-2
D: NA
DNA: TGTGCCAGCAGCCCCGAGATCGGGACCGGGGAGCTGTTTTTT
CDR3: CASSPEIGTGELFF

V: TRBV5-6
J: TRBJ2-5
D: NA
DNA: TGTGCCAGCAGCTTGGGGAGAAGAGAGACCCAGTACTTC
CDR3: CASSLGRRETQYF

V: TRBV13
J: TRBJ2-7
D: NA
DNA: TGTGCCAGCAGCTGTACCGGGACGGGAGCCTACGAGCAGTACTTC
CDR3: CASSCTGTGAYEQYF

V: TRBV2
J: TRBJ2-4
D: NA
DNA: TGTGCCAGCAGCACTACGGACATTCAGTACTTC
CDR3: CASSTTDIQYF

V: TRBV2
J: TRBJ1-5
D: NA
DNA: TGTGCCAGCAACCCACACCGTGGCCAGCCCCAGCATTTT
CDR3: CASNPHRGQPQHF

V: TRBV6-5
J: TRBJ2-5
D: NA
DNA: TGTGCCAGCAGTCCCCAAATCCCTCCGGGAGAGACCCAGTACTTC
CDR3: CASSPQIPPGETQYF

V: TRBV5-4
J: TRBJ2-2
D: NA
DNA: TGTGCCAGCAGCTTGTTCGGGGGTACCGGGGAGCTGTTTTTT
CDR3: CASSLFGGTGELFF

V: TRBV5-1
J: TRBJ2-1
D: TRBD2
DNA: TGCGCCAGCAGCTTAGGACTAGCGGCCTACAATGAGCAGTTCTTC
CDR3: CASSLGLAAYNEQFF

V: TRBV6-1
J: TRBJ2-1
D: NA
DNA: TGTGCCAGCAGTGCCAGACAGAGCTCCTACAATGAGCAGTTCTTC
CDR3: CASSARQSSYNEQFF

V: TRBV6-4
J: TRBJ1-2
D: NA
DNA: TGTGCCAGCAGTGAGCCAGGGGTTAACTATGGCTACACCTTC
CDR3: CASSEPGVNYGYTF

V: TRBV5-6
J: TRBJ1-1
D: NA
DNA: TGTGCCGGCAGCCTCATGGGGGGCGGGAGGGCCAACACTGAAGCTTTCTTT
CDR3: CAGSLMGGGRANTEAFF

V: TRBV29-1
J: TRBJ2-7
D: NA
DNA: TGCAGCGTTGGATCCCTCGGGGTCAGCTACGAGCAGTACTTC
CDR3: CSVGSLGVSYEQYF

V: TRBV6-1
J: TRBJ2-3
D: NA
DNA: TGTGCCAGCAGGGAACAGGCCCTCACAGATACGCAGTATTTT
CDR3: CASREQALTDTQYF

V: TRBV5-8
J: TRBJ2-5
D: NA
DNA: TGTGCCAGCAGAAAGCCGGGGGCGGGAGAAGAGACCCAGTACTTC
CDR3: CASRKPGAGEETQYF

V: TRBV5-1
J: TRBJ2-3
D: NA
DNA: TGCGCCAGCAGCTTGTCAGCAGGGCCAGATACGCAGTATTTT
CDR3: CASSLSAGPDTQYF

V: TRBV11-3
J: TRBJ2-6
D: NA
DNA: TGTGCCAGCAGCCGGGGTGGGAGCACCTCTGGGGCCAACGTCCTGACTTTC
CDR3: CASSRGGSTSGANVLTF

V: TRBV5-4
J: TRBJ2-1
D: TRBD1
DNA: TGTGCCAGCAGCTTCCTACAGGGGGCGAACAATGAGCAGTTCTTC
CDR3: CASSFLQGANNEQFF

V: TRBV5-5
J: TRBJ1-4
D: NA
DNA: TGTGCCAGCAGCCCGGAGGGGCTTGGTGAAAAACTGTTTTTT
CDR3: CASSPEGLGEKLFF

V: TRBV30
J: TRBJ1-3
D: NA
DNA: TGTGCCTGGAGTGTCCTGGAGGGAAACACCATATATTTT
CDR3: CAWSVLEGNTIYF

V: TRBV18
J: TRBJ1-2
D: NA
DNA: TGTGCCAGCTCACCTGACGTCGTTTGGGGGGGAGGCTACACCTTC
CDR3: CASSPDVVWGGGYTF

V: TRBV6-4
J: TRBJ2-3
D: NA
DNA: TGTGCCAGCAGTGACCGGGGAAAGGCGACAGATACGCAGTATTTT
CDR3: CASSDRGKATDTQYF

V: TRBV7-9
J: TRBJ2-5
D: TRBD2
DNA: TGTGCCAGCAGCTCAGGCGGAGCGGGAGAAGAGACCCAGTACTTC
CDR3: CASSSGGAGEETQYF

V: TRBV7-2
J: TRBJ1-1
D: TRBD1
DNA: TGTGCCAGCAGCCAGGGACAGTTCCTTGGGGCTTTCTTT
CDR3: CASSQGQFLGAFF

V: TRBV5-1
J: TRBJ1-4
D: NA
DNA: TGCGCCAGCAGCTGGGGCCAGGGGCACGGTAATGAAAAACTGTTTTTT
CDR3: CASSWGQGHGNEKLFF

V: TRBV25-1
J: TRBJ2-7
D: NA
DNA: TGTGCCAGCAGTGAACGGGGTCACACCTACGAGCAGTACTTC
CDR3: CASSERGHTYEQYF

V: TRBV7-8
J: TRBJ2-1
D: TRBD2
DNA: TGTGCCAGCAGCTTAGGTGGACTAGCGGGATTCAATGAGCAGTTCTTC
CDR3: CASSLGGLAGFNEQFF

V: TRBV27
J: TRBJ2-7
D: TRBD1
DNA: TGTGCCAGCAGTTTACGGACAGGGAGACTCTACGAGCAGTACTTC
CDR3: CASSLRTGRLYEQYF

V: TRBV7-6
J: TRBJ1-1
D: TRBD1
DNA: TGTGCCAGCAGCCTCCGCCAACAGGGGGGCACCCGATTGAACACTGAAGCTTTCTTT
CDR3: CASSLRQQGGTRLNTEAFF

V: TRBV5-1
J: TRBJ2-1
D: NA
DNA: TGCGCCAGCAGCTTGGCTAGCAACGGTGAGCAGTTCTTC
CDR3: CASSLASNGEQFF

V: TRBV4-1
J: TRBJ2-1
D: TRBD2
DNA: TGCGCCAGCAGCCAAGGGGGGGGACGGACCCACAATGAGCAGTTCTTC
CDR3: CASSQGGGRTHNEQFF